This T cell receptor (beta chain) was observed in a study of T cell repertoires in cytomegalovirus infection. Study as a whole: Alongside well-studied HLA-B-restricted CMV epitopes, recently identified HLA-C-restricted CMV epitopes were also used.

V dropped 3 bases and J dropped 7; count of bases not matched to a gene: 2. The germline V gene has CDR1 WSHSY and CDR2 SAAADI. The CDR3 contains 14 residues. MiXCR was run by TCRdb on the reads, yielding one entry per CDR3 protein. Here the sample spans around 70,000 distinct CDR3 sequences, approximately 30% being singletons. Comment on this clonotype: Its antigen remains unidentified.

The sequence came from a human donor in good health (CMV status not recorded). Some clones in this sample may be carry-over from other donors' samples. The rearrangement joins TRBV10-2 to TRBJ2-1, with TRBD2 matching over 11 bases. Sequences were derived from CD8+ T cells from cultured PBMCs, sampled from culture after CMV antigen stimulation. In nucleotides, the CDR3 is TGCGCCAGCAGTGAACTAGCGGGGGCAAATGAGCAGTTCTTC. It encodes CASSELAGANEQFF.